The 24 T cell receptor beta chains reported below all come from one sample, sequenced in a study of Ad26.COV2.S vaccination and SARS-CoV-2 variants. The sample's treatment: some 20 received Ad26.COV2.S at low or high dose, single or two shots; roughly 5 received placebo; per-sample allocation not given. It was on day 63 after the first vaccine or placebo injection that samples were taken. The data were produced by immunoSEQ multiplex PCR, yet TCRdb's version contains in-frame clones alone and is incomplete. The sample carries around 380,000 clones, roughly nine tenths recorded once. Sequencing was performed on peripheral blood, taken in a trial of Ad26.COV2.S vaccine versus placebo. The origin of the receptors is a person aged 18-60 years who received the Ad26.COV2.S COVID-19 vaccine or a placebo.

V gene TRBV5-1 combines with J gene TRBJ2-2; D remains unclear. Between the trimmed V and J ends, which lost 6 bases and 0 bases, there was a span of 12 bases. Germline assignment: CDR1 SGHRS and CDR2 YFSETQ. The CDR3 is 15 amino acids. CDR3 sequence: CASTQQTSNTGELFF. The DNA for the CDR3 is TGCGCCAGCACACAACAGACCTCGAACACCGGGGAGCTGTTTTTT.

The chain carries TRBV30 and TRBJ2-7, with 9 bases that match TRBD2. CDR1 and CDR2 from the germline V gene are GTSNPN and SVGIG (reference sequence). The CDR3 covers 14 residues. J lost 5 bases, V lost 2 bases, and 7 bases had no gene match. Here the CDR3 DNA reads TGTGCCTGGAGTCGGGCGGGGGGGCTACACGAGCAGTACTTC. Amino acids: CAWSRAGGLHEQYF.

This clone appeared a single time. This chain links TRBV5-5 with TRBJ2-3; possibly TRBD1 or TRBD2 for D (6 bases each). CDR1 is SGHKS and CDR2 is YYEKEE in the germline V gene (reference sequence). CDR3 size: 20 residues. The V and J ends lost 3 bases and 2 bases respectively, with 28 bases between them. CDR3 DNA: TGTGCCAGCAGCTCTGGGGACCTTAAAGGTGCCGGGGGCATCACAGATACGCAGTATTTT. Protein sequence: CASSSGDLKGAGGITDTQYF. The full variable domain, with the rest looked up from reference TRBV5-5 and TRBJ2-3, is DAGVTQSPTHLIKTRGQQVTLRCSPISGHKSVSWYQQVLGQGPQFIFQYYEKEERGRGNFPDRFSARQFPNYSSELNVNALLLGDSALYLCASSSGDLKGAGGITDTQYFGPGTRLTVL.

The rearrangement links TRBV27 to TRBJ1-1; the D is unclear. CDR3 length: 13 residues. V dropped 5 bases and J dropped 6 bases, with 13 bases sitting between them. Looked up from germline, CDR1 is MNHEY and CDR2 is SMNVEV (reference sequence). The CDR3 DNA is TGTGCCAGCAGTCCCTTCTCGGGAGCTGAAGCTTTCTTT. Translation: CASSPFSGAEAFF.

This chain uses TRBV20-1 with TRBJ1-3, with 7 nucleotides matching TRBD1. The CDR3 is 17 residues long. After removal of 3 bases from V and 0 bases from J, the junction contained 11 bases not matched to a gene. Germline CDR1 is DFQATT and CDR2 is SNEGSKA (reference sequence). The CDR3 sequence: CSASRSLGTVSGNTIYF. The CDR3 DNA follows: TGCAGTGCTAGTCGCTCGCTCGGGACAGTCTCTGGAAACACCATATATTTT.

J is TRBJ2-2 and V is TRBV18, with D perhaps matching TRBD2 (6 bases). There are 16 residues in the CDR3. CDR1 is KGHSH, CDR2 LQKENI, per germline. V was trimmed by 1 base and J by 0 bases, leaving 9 bases between them. CDR3 sequence reads: CASSPRRGANTGELFF. The CDR3 region has the DNA TGTGCCAGCTCACCACGGCGGGGAGCGAACACCGGGGAGCTGTTTTTT.

CDR3 coding DNA: TGTGCCATCAGGCCCGGGGGAGTGACAGATACGCAGTATTTT. This sequence encodes CAIRPGGVTDTQYF. The chain links TRBV10-3 to TRBJ2-3; D perhaps matches TRBD2 (6 bases). The CDR3 is made up of 14 amino acids. Trimming cost V 6 bases and J 3 bases, with 13 bases left between them. Germline lookup yields CDR1 ENHRY and CDR2 SYGVKD.

This clone was seen a few times. The CDR3 sequence: CASSLAIGAGYGYTF. The DNA of the CDR3 is TGTGCCAGCAGCTTAGCAATAGGGGCAGGGTATGGCTACACCTTC. V and J are TRBV7-2 and TRBJ1-2; D might be TRBD1 (5 bases). Trimming stripped 0 bases from V and 5 bases from J, with 13 bases between. The CDR3 is 15 residues long. Germline assignment: CDR1 SGHTA and CDR2 FQGNSA.

The chain combines TRBV2 with TRBJ2-1; 12 bases agree with TRBD2. Germline CDR1 is SNHLY and CDR2 is FYNNEI. V shed 11 bases, J shed 8 bases, and the junction held 13 bases outside the gene matches. The CDR3 runs 15 residues. CDR3 residues: CAVTSRTSGAYEQFF. The CDR3 DNA reads TGTGCCGTGACCTCAAGGACTAGCGGGGCTTATGAGCAGTTCTTC.

The sample holds a few counts of this clone. The J gene is TRBJ1-2, the V gene TRBV19; D remains ambiguous. V was cut by 3 bases and J by 8 bases, with 7 bases left in between. Per the germline V gene, CDR1 is LNHDA and CDR2 is SQIVND (reference sequence). The CDR3 runs 11 residues. CDR3 sequence reads: CASSMLAGYTF. CDR3 sequence (DNA): TGTGCCAGTAGTATGCTGGCCGGCTACACCTTC.

The rearrangement uses TRBV7-2 and TRBJ2-1, with 11 bases matching TRBD2. CDR1 and CDR2 from the germline V gene are SGHTA and FQGNSA. The trim removed 7 bases at V and 8 bases at J, leaving 7 bases unmatched. This CDR3 is built from 14 residues. Here the CDR3 DNA reads TGTGCCAGCAACAGGGCTAGCGGGGGGCATGAGCAGTTCTTC. It specifies CASNRASGGHEQFF. The full variable domain, rest sourced from reference TRBV7-2 and TRBJ2-1, is GAGVSQSPSNKVTEKGKDVELRCDPISGHTALYWYRQSLGQGLEFLIYFQGNSAPDKSGLPSDRFSAERTGGSVSTLTIQRTQQEDSAVYLCASNRASGGHEQFFGPGTRLTVL.

The V gene is TRBV7-9, the J gene TRBJ2-5; 8 bases line up with TRBD1. CDR1 and CDR2 from the germline V gene are SEHNR and FQNEAQ (reference sequence). The V and J ends lost 6 bases and 5 bases, in that order; junction bases with no gene match: 11. The CDR3 totals 15 residues. The CDR3 DNA follows: TGTGCCAGCAGTATGGACAGGGTAATGATGGAGACCCAGTACTTC. Translated, it gives CASSMDRVMMETQYF.

CDR3 protein: CASSHWTDYEQYF. CDR3 coding DNA: TGTGCCAGCAGCCATTGGACAGACTACGAGCAGTACTTC. The genes are TRBV3-1 (or the pseudogene TRBV3-2) and TRBJ2-7, with a weak D call TRBD1 (6 bases). This CDR3 is built from 13 residues. CDR1 and CDR2 (germline): LGHDT, YNNKEL (reference sequence). V was shortened by 3 bases and J by 3 bases, with 9 bases between the two germline ends.

The chain joins TRBV6-5 to TRBJ1-5; no clear D gene. V dropped 0 bases and J dropped 7 bases, with 7 bases sitting between them. Germline V gene data show CDR1 as MNHEY and CDR2 as SVGAGI. The CDR3 totals 13 residues. The CDR3 protein is CASSYSRLQPQHF. CDR3 DNA sequence: TGTGCCAGCAGTTACTCTCGGCTCCAGCCCCAGCATTTT.

This sequence joins TRBV12-3 or TRBV12-4 and TRBJ1-1, with a weak D call TRBD1 (5 bases). V lost 6 bases to trimming and J lost 6 bases, with 14 bases between them. This CDR3 is 13 amino acids long. CDR3 nucleotide sequence: TGTGCCAGCAGCTATGACAGTGGAGCTGAAGCTTTCTTT. Translation gives CASSYDSGAEAFF.

The chain recombines TRBV18 with TRBJ2-3; the D is unclear. V shed 0 bases and J shed 3 bases, with 13 bases lying between them. The germline gives CDR1 KGHSH, CDR2 LQKENI. CDR3 length: 16 residues. The CDR3 here is CASSPPTYRPTDTQYF. As DNA, the CDR3 is TGTGCCAGCTCACCACCAACGTACAGACCAACAGATACGCAGTATTTT.

This chain connects TRBV4-3 to TRBJ1-3, with TRBD1 as a possible D gene (6 bases). V dropped 3 bases and J dropped 3 bases, with 15 bases sitting between them. The CDR3 length is 16 residues. Germline assignment: CDR1 LGHNA and CDR2 YSLEER. The CDR3 loop reads CASSQLTGQGGNTIYF. CDR3 nucleotides: TGCGCCAGCAGCCAGTTAACAGGGCAAGGTGGAAACACCATATATTTT.

The chain joins TRBV5-1 to TRBJ2-5; D call uncertain. V lost 0 bases and J 2 bases, leaving 11 bases between the germline ends. Germline V gene data show CDR1 as SGHRS and CDR2 as YFSETQ. The CDR3 sequence is 15 residues long. In nucleotides, the CDR3 is TGCGCCAGCAGCTTGGCCCCCGGCCCACAAGAGACCCAGTACTTC. Translated, it gives CASSLAPGPQETQYF. Variable domain in full (rest from reference TRBV5-1 and TRBJ2-5): KAGVTQTPRYLIKTRGQQVTLSCSPISGHRSVSWYQQTPGQGLQFLFEYFSETQRNKGNFPGRFSGRQFSNSRSEMNVSTLELGDSALYLCASSLAPGPQETQYFGPGTRLLVL.

This rearrangement joins TRBV11-2 to TRBJ1-1; D is uncertain. Germline assignment: CDR1 SGHAT and CDR2 FQNNGV. The CDR3 runs 16 residues. The germline V and J ends were trimmed by 5 bases and 0 bases, with 16 bases remaining between them. The CDR3 sequence: CASSPTKGGMNTEAFF. The CDR3 coding sequence is TGTGCCAGCAGCCCAACTAAGGGTGGCATGAACACTGAAGCTTTCTTT.

The chain joins TRBV11-1 to TRBJ1-2, with D hard to call. The CDR3 contains 13 residues. Trimming took 5 bases from V and 2 from J, leaving 9 bases between them. Germline CDR1 and CDR2: SGHAT and FQDESV (reference sequence). The CDR3 DNA reads as TGTGCCAGCAGCGACCGGAAGAACTATGGCTACACCTTC. Translated, it gives CASSDRKNYGYTF.

V usage is TRBV19 and J usage is TRBJ1-4; weak D call: TRBD1 (6 bases). This CDR3 is built from 15 residues. The germline V gene encodes CDR1 LNHDA and CDR2 SQIVND (reference sequence). The germline V and J ends were trimmed by 5 bases and 7 bases, with 17 bases remaining between them. The CDR3: CASSSYLGGSEKLFF. CDR3 in DNA: TGTGCCAGTAGTTCCTACTTAGGGGGGAGTGAAAAACTGTTTTTT.

For this clone: The same CDR3 arises from other DNA sequences in this sample as well. The chain employs TRBV6-5 and TRBJ2-1, with TRBD1 as a possible D gene (5 bases). Trimming pared 6 bases from V and 4 bases from J, leaving 10 bases between. The CDR3 totals 13 residues. The V gene's germline CDR1 is MNHEY and CDR2 SVGAGI. The DNA for the CDR3 is TGTGCCAGCAGGCGAGACAGTTACAATGAGCAGTTCTTC. It is translated as CASRRDSYNEQFF.

This clone was seen only a few times. V gene TRBV6-5 combines with J gene TRBJ2-7; a weak D match, TRBD2 (6 bases). CDR3 size: 14 residues. V shed 0 bases and J shed 1 base, with 7 bases lying between them. Germline CDR1 MNHEY, CDR2 SVGAGI. Here the CDR3 reads CASSYSAGSYEQYF. CDR3 sequence (DNA): TGTGCCAGCAGTTACTCTGCGGGGTCCTACGAGCAGTACTTC.

Concerning this clone itself: Other DNA sequences of this sample code for an identical CDR3. The chain recombines TRBV6-5 with TRBJ1-2; D might be TRBD1 (6 bases). CDR1 MNHEY and CDR2 SVGAGI come from the germline V gene. The CDR3 contains 13 residues. The V gene lost 0 bases and the J gene lost 6 bases, with 8 bases spanning the gap. In DNA, the CDR3 is TGTGCCAGCAGTTACTCGTCAGGGGATGGCTACACCTTC. This encodes CASSYSSGDGYTF.